Below, 19 T cell receptor beta chains from the same sample are listed, as sequenced in a study of CD8 T cells in seronegative destructive rheumatoid arthritis (dated by TCRdb to about 2020). Library generation was performed with the immunoSEQ multiplex PCR assay. The table was pulled from immuneACCESS by TCRdb, which kept in-frame rearrangements only. Such tables lose some clones; where checked, under half of the loss comes from unresolved V genes, and the rest has no known cause. The sample contains 10,000 to 15,000 clones, 83% of them found a single time. Clones ranked in the top ten supply approximately 26% of the sample. Sequenced material: CD8+ T cells from blood. These receptor sequences come from a woman aged 30-49 years with seronegative destructive rheumatoid arthritis.

The gene calls are TRBV2 and TRBJ1-1; TRBD1 matches at 7 bases. V gave up 6 bases and J gave up 3 bases; unmatched junction bases: 4. The germline V gene encodes CDR1 SNHLY and CDR2 FYNNEI. CDR3 length: 13 residues. In DNA, the CDR3 is TGTGCCAGCAGGACAGGGCGGGACACTGAAGCTTTCTTT. It encodes CASRTGRDTEAFF.

In DNA form, the CDR3 reads TGTGCCACCAGCAGAGTAGGAGAAAATGAAAAACTGTTTTTT. Translated, it gives CATSRVGENEKLFF. V gene TRBV15 combines with J gene TRBJ1-4; D is ambiguous. The CDR3 is 14 amino acids. The ends were cut back, 1 base at V and 5 bases at J, with 8 bases in the middle. From germline, CDR1 is LNHNV and CDR2 YYDKDF (reference sequence).

This sequence joins TRBV28 and TRBJ1-6; TRBD1 matches 7 bases. The J segment lost 3 bases and the V segment lost 7 bases, leaving 3 bases of the junction unmatched. The CDR3 extends over 14 amino acids. Germline V CDR1 and CDR2: MDHEN, SYDVKM. In DNA form, the CDR3 reads TGTGCCAGCAACCGGGACAGCTATAATTCACCCCTCCACTTT. Translated, it gives CASNRDSYNSPLHF.

The chain carries TRBV25-1 and TRBJ1-2; TRBD1 matches 8 bases. Germline lookup yields CDR1 MGHDK and CDR2 SYGVNS. Trimming took 8 bases from V and 8 from J; bases not matched to a gene: 10. CDR3 length equals 13 residues. The CDR3 region is CASGAGGAGGYTF. CDR3 in DNA: TGTGCCAGCGGAGCAGGGGGCGCGGGGGGCTACACCTTC.

This chain joins TRBV7-9 and TRBJ2-1; D is uncertain. Trimming removed 6 bases at V and 8 bases at J, with 14 bases between. The CDR3 extends over 13 amino acids. CDR1 and CDR2 from the germline V gene are SEHNR and FQNEAQ (reference sequence). The CDR3 loop reads CASSLTISDEQFF. The CDR3 DNA sequence: TGTGCCAGCAGTCTAACGATATCGGATGAGCAGTTCTTC.

The chain joins TRBV5-1 to TRBJ2-4; possible D gene TRBD2, 6 bases. This CDR3 contains 13 residues. V was trimmed by 0 bases and J by 12 bases, leaving 13 bases between them. Looked up from germline, CDR1 is SGHRS and CDR2 is YFSETQ. The CDR3 here is CASSLAPGDHQYF. CDR3 nucleotides: TGCGCCAGCAGCTTGGCCCCGGGGGATCATCAGTACTTC.

The V and J genes are TRBV25-1 and TRBJ1-2; 7 bases align to TRBD1. The CDR3 runs 14 residues. Germline V gene lookup returns CDR1 MGHDK and CDR2 SYGVNS. V lost 9 bases to trimming and J lost 8 bases; unmatched junction nucleotides: 15. In DNA form, the CDR3 reads TGTGCCAGTCCTAAGAGGGGGCGCTTAAAGGGCTACACCTTC. It encodes CASPKRGRLKGYTF.

This clone was seen only once. The rearrangement joins TRBV7-8 to TRBJ2-7, with D hard to call. V lost 3 bases and J 4 bases, leaving 10 bases between the germline ends. The germline CDR1 and CDR2 sequences are SGHVS and FQNEAQ. The CDR3 length is 13 residues. CDR3 in amino acids: CASSFNNLYEQYF. DNA for the CDR3: TGTGCCAGCAGCTTTAACAATCTTTACGAGCAGTACTTC.

The chain recombines TRBV11-2 with TRBJ1-2, with 8 bases fitting TRBD1. The CDR3 totals 14 residues. Germline V lookup: CDR1 SGHAT, CDR2 FQNNGV. J gave up 2 bases and V 1 base, and 0 bases lay outside the gene matches. The CDR3 here is CASSLGTGNYGYTF. The CDR3 DNA sequence: TGTGCCAGCAGCTTAGGGACAGGGAACTATGGCTACACCTTC.

The V and J genes are TRBV14 and TRBJ1-4; no firm D call. V was trimmed by 1 base and J by 4 bases, leaving 10 bases between them. Germline V gene lookup returns CDR1 SGHDN and CDR2 FVKESK. The CDR3 extends over 15 amino acids. Written as DNA, the CDR3 is TGTGCCAGCAGCCAAGTGTGGCCGGGTAATGAAAAACTGTTTTTT. It encodes CASSQVWPGNEKLFF.

This chain joins TRBV4-1 and TRBJ2-7, with D tentatively TRBD1 (6 bases). V lost 1 base, J lost 2 bases, and 18 bases lay in between. There are 17 residues in the CDR3. Germline lookup yields CDR1 MGHRA and CDR2 YSYEKL. Here the CDR3 reads CASSQGKGDGRAYEQYF. Written as DNA, the CDR3 is TGCGCCAGCAGCCAAGGGAAGGGGGACGGCCGGGCCTACGAGCAGTACTTC.

This clone appeared once. The V call is TRBV19, the J call TRBJ1-2, with a possible D match to TRBD1 (5 bases). Germline lookup yields CDR1 LNHDA and CDR2 SQIVND (reference sequence). V was shortened by 2 bases and J by 8 bases, with 15 bases between the two germline ends. This CDR3 is 14 amino acids long. CDR3 in amino acids: CASSIRYRPQGYTF. The CDR3 DNA follows: TGTGCCAGTAGTATAAGGTACAGGCCACAAGGCTACACCTTC.

CDR3 nucleotide sequence: TGTGCCAGTAGGAACGAGTTACTACAGGGAAGTAACACTGAAGCTTTCTTT. Its translation: CASRNELLQGSNTEAFF. V gene TRBV19 combines with J gene TRBJ1-1; the D gene is possibly TRBD1 (6 bases). The CDR3 contains 17 residues. Germline CDR1 and CDR2: LNHDA and SQIVND (reference sequence). V dropped 6 bases and J dropped 2 bases, with 22 bases sitting between them.

The chain uses TRBV6-4 and TRBJ2-1; 14 bases align to TRBD2. CDR1 is MRHNA, CDR2 SNTAGT, per germline. Germline trimming cut 0 bases from V and 6 bases from J; bases unmatched to any gene: 1. This CDR3 spans 16 amino acids. The CDR3 region is CASSDSTSGGANEQFF. Written as DNA, the CDR3 is TGTGCCAGCAGTGACTCGACTAGCGGGGGGGCCAATGAGCAGTTCTTC.

The chain has TRBV18 and TRBJ2-6, with unresolved D. Germline V gives CDR1 KGHSH, CDR2 LQKENI. The CDR3 is 19 residues long. V was cut by 2 bases and J by 1 base, with 18 bases left in between. CDR3 sequence reads: CASSPSDTSKDSGANVLTF. The CDR3 DNA sequence: TGTGCCAGCTCACCATCAGACACTTCGAAGGATTCTGGGGCCAACGTCCTGACTTTC.

V and J are TRBV5-1 and TRBJ2-1; 7 nucleotides align to TRBD1. This CDR3 has 14 residues. The germline gives CDR1 SGHRS, CDR2 YFSETQ. V was pared by 6 bases and J by 7 bases, with 10 bases of the junction left unmatched. In DNA form, the CDR3 reads TGCGCCAGCAAGCTAGGGGGCCCTCTTAATGAGCAGTTCTTC. This sequence encodes CASKLGGPLNEQFF.

V is TRBV19 and J is TRBJ1-5; TRBD1 matches at 7 bases. The V gene end was trimmed by 4 bases and the J gene end by 0 bases; junction bases not matched to a gene: 6. Looked up from germline, CDR1 is LNHDA and CDR2 is SQIVND (reference sequence). The CDR3 is made up of 16 amino acids. The CDR3 reads CASSTGTVYSNQPQHF. DNA for the CDR3: TGTGCCAGTAGTACAGGGACAGTCTATAGCAATCAGCCCCAGCATTTT. The full variable domain, rest sourced from reference TRBV19 and TRBJ1-5, is DGGITQSPKYLFRKEGQNVTLSCEQNLNHDAMYWYRQDPGQGLRLIYYSQIVNDFQKGDIAEGYSVSREKKESFPLTVTSAQKNPTAFYLCASSTGTVYSNQPQHFGDGTRLSIL.

V gene TRBV19 combines with J gene TRBJ1-1; D gene unclear. V dropped 10 bases and J dropped 2 bases, with 11 bases sitting between them. The CDR3 length is 12 residues. Per the germline V gene, CDR1 is LNHDA and CDR2 is SQIVND (reference sequence). As DNA, the CDR3 is TGTGCCACTAAGACGGGAAACACTGAAGCTTTCTTT. Translation gives CATKTGNTEAFF. The whole variable domain, remainder taken from reference TRBV19 and TRBJ1-1, is DGGITQSPKYLFRKEGQNVTLSCEQNLNHDAMYWYRQDPGQGLRLIYYSQIVNDFQKGDIAEGYSVSREKKESFPLTVTSAQKNPTAFYLCATKTGNTEAFFGQGTRLTVV.

In its sample, this clone was seen once. V usage is TRBV2 and J usage is TRBJ2-7; D is perhaps TRBD2 (5 bases). CDR3 length equals 12 residues. The germline V gene has CDR1 SNHLY and CDR2 FYNNEI. Trimming took off 4 bases at V and 7 bases at J, with 11 bases between the two ends. The CDR3 coding sequence is TGTGCCAGCAGTGGTGGCAGCGGTGAGCAGTACGTC. As protein: CASSGGSGEQYV.